Listed here are 8 T cell receptor beta chains from one sample, sequenced in a study of CD8+CD57+ T cells in acquired aplastic anemia. Only patients with CD8+CD57+ cell expansion on flow cytometry were chosen for sequencing. The template for TCR beta VDJ and CDR3 sequence profiling was genomic DNA. TCRdb re-called the reads with MiXCR, one entry per CDR3 protein. The sample gives a few hundred thousand distinct CDR3 sequences, approximately 57% of which show up once; around 1.3% is in the top ten. Specimen: sorted CD4+, CD8+, or CD8+CD57+ T cells (not recorded which) from PBMCs. Every receptor here comes from a human donor with aplastic anemia.

This clonotype was seen a single time. This chain joins TRBV6-2 or TRBV6-3 and TRBJ2-3; D ambiguous. The CDR3 sequence is 12 residues long. Germline CDR1 reads MNHEY; CDR2 reads SVGEGT. Trimming removed 2 bases from V and 7 bases from J, with 7 bases in between. The CDR3 DNA reads as TGTGCCAGCAGTTACATCATGAATACGCAGTATTTT. As protein: CASSYIMNTQYF.

Many counts were recorded for this clonotype. The CDR3, as DNA: TGTGCCATCAGTCCGGGACTAGCGGGGGGGTCCTACAATGAGCAGTTCTTC. This codes for CAISPGLAGGSYNEQFF. The chain employs TRBV10-3 and TRBJ2-1; TRBD2 matches at 16 bases. The CDR3 spans 17 residues. Trimming cost V 5 bases and J 1 base; bases outside gene matches: 2. Germline assignment: CDR1 ENHRY and CDR2 SYGVKD.

The CDR3 coding sequence is TGTGCCAGCAGCTCCGGGACAGGGGGACATTCACCCCTCCACTTT. Encoded protein: CASSSGTGGHSPLHF. V usage is TRBV25-1 and J usage is TRBJ1-6; 11 nucleotides align to TRBD1. Germline CDR1 and CDR2: MGHDK and SYGVNS. The junction had 6 bases not matched to a gene; V was cut back by 6 bases and J by 8 bases. The CDR3 consists of 15 residues.

The chain is built from TRBV7-9 and TRBJ2-7; TRBD1 agrees at 8 bases. J was trimmed by 2 bases and V by 5 bases; bases with no gene match: 8. The CDR3 extends over 15 amino acids. Germline CDR1 reads SEHNR; CDR2 reads FQNEAQ (reference sequence). CDR3: CASSGSGTGPYEQYF. The DNA of the CDR3 is TGTGCCAGCAGCGGATCCGGGACAGGCCCCTACGAGCAGTACTTC.

At least ten counts were recorded for this clonotype. The gene calls are TRBV9 and TRBJ2-3; D remains ambiguous. V dropped 3 bases and J dropped 6 bases, with 5 bases sitting between them. The CDR3 loop spans 11 amino acids. In germline, CDR1 is SGDLS, CDR2 YYNGEE. In DNA, the CDR3 is TGTGCCAGCAGCGCCGCGGATACGCAGTATTTT. It translates to CASSAADTQYF.

This sequence joins TRBV7-6 and TRBJ2-7; no definite D call. The CDR3 spans 13 residues. Germline CDR1 and CDR2: SGHVS and FNYEAQ. The V gene lost 5 bases and the J gene lost 3 bases, with 11 bases spanning the gap. Here the CDR3 reads CASSTTTGYEQYF. The CDR3 DNA follows: TGTGCCAGCAGCACCACTACTGGCTACGAGCAGTACTTC.

The rearrangement uses TRBV19 and TRBJ2-3; 10 bases match TRBD2. The V gene's germline CDR1 is LNHDA and CDR2 SQIVND (reference sequence). Unmatched junction bases numbered 9, after V lost 4 bases and J lost 2 bases. The CDR3 runs 17 residues. Here the CDR3 reads CASSKGRTSGSTDTQYF. Here the CDR3 DNA reads TGTGCCAGTAGTAAGGGACGGACTAGCGGCTCCACAGATACGCAGTATTTT.

The V gene is TRBV3-1, the J gene TRBJ1-2, with D tentatively TRBD1 (6 bases). The CDR3 extends over 13 amino acids. Germline V gene sequence: CDR1 LGHDT, CDR2 YNNKEL (reference sequence). The V end was cut by 4 bases, the J end by 8 bases, with 14 bases between. The CDR3 DNA reads as TGTGCCAGCAGCCTCCAACAGGGTGGAGGCTACACCTTC. Translating it yields CASSLQQGGGYTF.